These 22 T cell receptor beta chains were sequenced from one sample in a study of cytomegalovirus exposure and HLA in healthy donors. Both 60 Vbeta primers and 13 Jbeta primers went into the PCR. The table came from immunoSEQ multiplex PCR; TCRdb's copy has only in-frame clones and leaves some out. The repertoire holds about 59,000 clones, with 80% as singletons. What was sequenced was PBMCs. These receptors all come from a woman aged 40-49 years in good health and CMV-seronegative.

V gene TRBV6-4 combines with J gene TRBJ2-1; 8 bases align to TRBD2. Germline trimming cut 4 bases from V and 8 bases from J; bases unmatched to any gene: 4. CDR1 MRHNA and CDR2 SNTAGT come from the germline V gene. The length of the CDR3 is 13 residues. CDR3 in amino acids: CASSGPAGDEQFF. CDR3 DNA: TGTGCCAGCAGTGGCCCAGCGGGGGATGAGCAGTTCTTC.

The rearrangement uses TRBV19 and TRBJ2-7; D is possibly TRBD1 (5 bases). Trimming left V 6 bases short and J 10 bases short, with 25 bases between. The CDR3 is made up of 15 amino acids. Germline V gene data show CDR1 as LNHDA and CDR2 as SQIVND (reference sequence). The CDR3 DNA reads TGTGCCAGTAGCGATGGGGCCGGAGACCGGTTCGTCCAGTACTTC. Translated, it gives CASSDGAGDRFVQYF.

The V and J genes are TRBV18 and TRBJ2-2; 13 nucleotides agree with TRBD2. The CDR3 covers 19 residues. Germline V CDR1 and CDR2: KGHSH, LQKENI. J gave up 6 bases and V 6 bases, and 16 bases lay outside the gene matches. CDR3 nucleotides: TGTGCCAGCTCGTACGGTACCCCCGGGACTAGCGGGACATCCGGGGAGCTGTTTTTT. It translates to CASSYGTPGTSGTSGELFF.

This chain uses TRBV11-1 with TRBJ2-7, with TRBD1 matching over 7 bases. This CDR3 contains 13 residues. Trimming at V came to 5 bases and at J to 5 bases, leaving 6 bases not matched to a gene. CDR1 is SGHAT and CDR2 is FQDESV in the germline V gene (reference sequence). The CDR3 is CASSVTGWDEQYF. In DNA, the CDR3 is TGTGCCAGCAGCGTGACAGGGTGGGACGAGCAGTACTTC.

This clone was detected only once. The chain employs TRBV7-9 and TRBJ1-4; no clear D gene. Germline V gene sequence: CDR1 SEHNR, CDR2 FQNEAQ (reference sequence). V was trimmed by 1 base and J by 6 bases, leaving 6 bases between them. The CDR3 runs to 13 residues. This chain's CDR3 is CASSLGFDEKLFF. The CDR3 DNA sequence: TGTGCCAGCAGCTTAGGTTTCGATGAAAAACTGTTTTTT.

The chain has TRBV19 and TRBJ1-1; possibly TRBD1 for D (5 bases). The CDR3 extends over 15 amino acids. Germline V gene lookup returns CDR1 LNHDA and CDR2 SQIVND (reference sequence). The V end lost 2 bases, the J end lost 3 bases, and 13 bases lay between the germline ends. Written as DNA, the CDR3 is TGTGCCAGTAGTATACTGCAGGGTAGGTACACTGAAGCTTTCTTT. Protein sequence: CASSILQGRYTEAFF. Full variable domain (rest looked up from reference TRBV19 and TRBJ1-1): DGGITQSPKYLFRKEGQNVTLSCEQNLNHDAMYWYRQDPGQGLRLIYYSQIVNDFQKGDIAEGYSVSREKKESFPLTVTSAQKNPTAFYLCASSILQGRYTEAFFGQGTRLTVV.

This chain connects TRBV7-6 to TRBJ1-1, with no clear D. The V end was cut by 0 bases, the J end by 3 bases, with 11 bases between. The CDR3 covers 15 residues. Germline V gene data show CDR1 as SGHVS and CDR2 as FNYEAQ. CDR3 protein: CASSLAADLDTEAFF. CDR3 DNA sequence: TGTGCCAGCAGCTTAGCGGCGGATCTCGACACTGAAGCTTTCTTT.

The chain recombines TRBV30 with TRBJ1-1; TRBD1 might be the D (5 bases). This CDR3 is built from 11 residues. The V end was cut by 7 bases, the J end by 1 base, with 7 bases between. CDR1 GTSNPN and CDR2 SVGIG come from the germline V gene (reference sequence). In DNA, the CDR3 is TGTGCCTCCAGGGAGAACACTGAAGCTTTCTTT. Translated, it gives CASRENTEAFF.

The CDR3 region is CASSSPAGEYGANVLTF. The CDR3 bases are TGTGCCAGCAGTTCTCCGGCAGGGGAGTATGGGGCCAACGTCCTGACTTTC. This sequence joins TRBV11-1 and TRBJ2-6, with D tentatively TRBD1 (6 bases). V was clipped by 6 bases and J by 3 bases, with 18 bases between them. Germline CDR1 reads SGHAT; CDR2 reads FQDESV (reference sequence). CDR3 length: 17 amino acids. The entire variable domain, with the rest obtained from reference TRBV11-1 and TRBJ2-6, is as follows: EAEVAQSPRYKITEKSQAVAFWCDPISGHATLYWYRQILGQGPELLVQFQDESVVDDSQLPKDRFSAERLKGVDSTLKIQPAELGDSAMYLCASSSPAGEYGANVLTFGAGSRLTVL.

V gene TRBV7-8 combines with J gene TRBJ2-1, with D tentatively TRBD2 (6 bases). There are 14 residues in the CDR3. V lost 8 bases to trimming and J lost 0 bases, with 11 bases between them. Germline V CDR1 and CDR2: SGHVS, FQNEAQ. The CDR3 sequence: CASGDSSSYNEQFF. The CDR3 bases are TGTGCCAGCGGGGACTCGAGCTCCTACAATGAGCAGTTCTTC.

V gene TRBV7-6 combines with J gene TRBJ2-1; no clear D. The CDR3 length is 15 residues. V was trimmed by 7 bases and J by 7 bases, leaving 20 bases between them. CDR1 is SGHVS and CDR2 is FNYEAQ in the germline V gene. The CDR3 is CASTVDASAGNEQFF. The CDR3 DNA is TGTGCCAGCACCGTAGACGCGAGCGCCGGTAATGAGCAGTTCTTC.

CDR3 in amino acids: CASSGTSGRAGADTQYF. In DNA, the CDR3 is TGCGCCAGCAGTGGCACTAGCGGGAGGGCCGGTGCAGATACGCAGTATTTT. V gene TRBV10-2 combines with J gene TRBJ2-3; 13 bases are shared with TRBD2. V dropped 4 bases and J dropped 4; count of bases not matched to a gene: 8. CDR1 and CDR2 (germline): WSHSY, SAAADI. The CDR3 loop spans 17 amino acids.

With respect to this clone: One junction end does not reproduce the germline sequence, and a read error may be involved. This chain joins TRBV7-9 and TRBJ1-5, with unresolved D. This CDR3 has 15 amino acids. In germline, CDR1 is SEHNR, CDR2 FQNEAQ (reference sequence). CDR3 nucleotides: TGTGCCAGCAGCTTAGGCCCGGATAGCAATCAGCCCCGGCATTTT. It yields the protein CASSLGPDSNQPRHF.

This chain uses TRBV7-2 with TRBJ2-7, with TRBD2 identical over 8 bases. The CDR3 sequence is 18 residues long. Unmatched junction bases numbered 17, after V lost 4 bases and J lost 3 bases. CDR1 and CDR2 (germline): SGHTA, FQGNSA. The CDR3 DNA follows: TGTGCCAGCAGCTCGCTTGGTGGCGGGGGGCGCGTCATCTACGAGCAGTACTTC. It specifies CASSSLGGGGRVIYEQYF.

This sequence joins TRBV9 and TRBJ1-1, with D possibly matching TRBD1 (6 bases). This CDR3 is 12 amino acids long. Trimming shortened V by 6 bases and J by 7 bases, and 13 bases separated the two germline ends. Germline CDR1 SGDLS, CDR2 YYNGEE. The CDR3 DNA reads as TGTGCCAGCACCGGTGAAGGGGGTGAAGCTTTCTTT. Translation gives CASTGEGGEAFF.

The CDR3 DNA is TGTGCCAGCAGTCCCAGACTAGCGGGAGGGGAGACCCAGTACTTC. Translated, it gives CASSPRLAGGETQYF. The chain carries TRBV27 and TRBJ2-5; TRBD2 aligns across 14 bases. From germline, CDR1 is MNHEY and CDR2 SMNVEV (reference sequence). This CDR3 region has 15 residues. J lost 5 bases, V lost 5 bases, and 4 bases had no gene match.

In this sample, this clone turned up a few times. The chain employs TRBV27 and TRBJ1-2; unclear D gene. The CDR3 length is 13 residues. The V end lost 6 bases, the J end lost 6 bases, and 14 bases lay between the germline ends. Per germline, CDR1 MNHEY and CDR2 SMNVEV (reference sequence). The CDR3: CASSLVAGDGYTF. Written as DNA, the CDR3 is TGTGCCAGCAGCCTAGTGGCGGGAGATGGCTACACCTTC.

The CDR3 region is CAWKTSGRTHEQYF. The CDR3 DNA sequence: TGTGCCTGGAAAACTAGCGGGAGAACCCACGAGCAGTACTTC. The chain couples TRBV30 to TRBJ2-7, with TRBD2 identical over 11 bases. With 4 bases clipped from V and 5 bases from J, the junction kept 7 bases outside the gene matches. This CDR3 contains 14 residues. The germline V gene encodes CDR1 GTSNPN and CDR2 SVGIG (reference sequence).

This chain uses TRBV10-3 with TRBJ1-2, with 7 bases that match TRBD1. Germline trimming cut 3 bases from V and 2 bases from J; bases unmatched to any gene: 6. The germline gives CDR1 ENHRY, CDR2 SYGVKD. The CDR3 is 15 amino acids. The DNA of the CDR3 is TGTGCCATCAGTGACCCCGGGACAGCGAACTATGGCTACACCTTC. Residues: CAISDPGTANYGYTF.

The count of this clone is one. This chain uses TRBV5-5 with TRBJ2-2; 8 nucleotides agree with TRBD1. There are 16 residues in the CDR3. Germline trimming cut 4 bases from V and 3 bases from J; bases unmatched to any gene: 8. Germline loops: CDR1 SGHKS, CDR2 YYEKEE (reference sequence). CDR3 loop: CASSEDRGTYTGELFF. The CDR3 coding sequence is TGTGCCAGCAGCGAAGACAGGGGAACGTACACCGGGGAGCTGTTTTTT.

The CDR3 sequence is CASSLLDRAGDTQYF. The DNA of the CDR3 is TGTGCCAGCAGCTTGTTGGACAGGGCCGGAGATACGCAGTATTTT. The V and J genes are TRBV5-4 and TRBJ2-3, with 8 bases aligning to TRBD1. This CDR3 comprises 15 residues. Germline V gene data show CDR1 as SGHNT and CDR2 as YYREEE (reference sequence). With V trimmed by 1 base and J by 5 bases, 6 bases remained unmatched.

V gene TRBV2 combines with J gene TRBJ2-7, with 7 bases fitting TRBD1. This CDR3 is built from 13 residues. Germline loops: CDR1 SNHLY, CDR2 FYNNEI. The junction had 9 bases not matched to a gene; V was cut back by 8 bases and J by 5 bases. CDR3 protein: CASRLPTGNEQYF. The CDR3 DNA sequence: TGTGCCAGCCGACTACCGACAGGGAACGAGCAGTACTTC.